This T cell receptor (beta chain) originates from a study of regulatory T cells in long-lasting Graves disease. As for the study in general: For under 3 months, newly diagnosed Graves' patients had been taking antithyroid drugs. Study-wide findings and caveats: There was favoring of TRBV28, TRBJ1-2 and TRBJ2-5 in persistent disease. Relative to newly diagnosed Graves' patients, persistent ones had lower TCR diversity.

This clonotype was recorded at least ten times. As yet, its antigen is unknown. Time point meaning: newly diagnosed GD, antithyroid drugs for less than 3 months. Scientists built the TCR library using RNA that was extracted from PBMCs. The V gene lost 8 bases and the J gene lost 5 bases, with 13 bases spanning the gap. Germline CDR1 reads MNHEY; CDR2 reads SMNVEV (reference sequence). The CDR3 has 13 residues. To make TCR beta libraries, researchers used iRepertoire HTBI primers and Arm-PCR of CDR3 regions. TCRdb used MiXCR to reprocess the multiplex PCR reads, holding one entry per CDR3 protein. The top ten clones hold about 10% of a sample with 400,000 to 450,000 distinct CDR3 sequences, roughly 15% of them seen once. This same sample was also taken into another study, of T cells in Graves' hyperthyroidism and ophthalmopathy. That paper notes: It was considered stable Graves' hyperthyroidism when ophthalmopathy did not progress within 18 months.

The TCR comes from a woman aged 30 to 39 with Graves disease. The rearrangement joins TRBV27 to TRBJ2-4; D is possibly TRBD1 or TRBD2 (5 bases each). This sample comprised peripheral blood mononuclear cells (PBMCs), obtained at new diagnosis, from a patient treated with antithyroid drugs. The CDR3 DNA reads TGTGCCAGCTCGATGGGACCACAAAACATTCAGTACTTC. Its protein is CASSMGPQNIQYF.